This section outlines one TCR beta chain sequence together with its context. Its matching antigen is unknown. This CDR3 is built from 16 residues. V shed 5 bases and J shed 0 bases, with 14 bases lying between them. Germline CDR1 is MGHRA and CDR2 is YSYEKL. The data derive from a study of OX40 agonist ivuxolimab in advanced cancers. With autoimmune disease history or systemic immunosuppression, patients were excluded. Study conclusions and caveats: Expanded peripheral T cells had an undetermined antigen specificity.

Generated by immunoSEQ multiplex PCR, the TCRdb table keeps only in-frame clones and is missing some. The sample has about 110,000 clones, about nine tenths seen once; the top ten hold about 0.3%. The J gene is TRBJ1-5, the V gene TRBV4-1; D gene uncertain. Here the sequenced sample was CD4+ or CD8+ T cells sorted from blood, taken in a trial of the OX40 agonist ivuxolimab. The TCR comes from an adult with an advanced solid tumor such as melanoma, head and neck, liver or kidney cancer. As DNA, the CDR3 is TGCGCCAGCAGCGAAGCGGTGGGGTTTAGCAATCAGCCCCAGCATTTT. As protein: CASSEAVGFSNQPQHF.